The TCR beta chain under discussion was sequenced for a study of T cell responses to AZD1222 COVID-19 vaccine. Assay: immunoSEQ multiplex PCR; the TCRdb copy retains only in-frame clones and omits some. Among 80,000 to 100,000 clones listed, 70% to 90% were seen once. Per germline, CDR1 SGDLS and CDR2 YYNGEE. The V gene end was trimmed by 0 bases and the J gene end by 4 bases; junction bases not matched to a gene: 9. The CDR3 runs to 18 residues. The chain is built from TRBV9 and TRBJ2-1; 11 nucleotides match TRBD1. The specimen comprised peripheral blood, sampled 28 days after the second AZD1222 dose. The origin of this receptor is an adult who received the AZD1222 COVID-19 vaccine. CDR3 residues: CASSVGPGTGGPYNEQFF. The CDR3 DNA sequence: TGTGCCAGCAGCGTAGGCCCAGGGACAGGGGGACCTTACAATGAGCAGTTCTTC.